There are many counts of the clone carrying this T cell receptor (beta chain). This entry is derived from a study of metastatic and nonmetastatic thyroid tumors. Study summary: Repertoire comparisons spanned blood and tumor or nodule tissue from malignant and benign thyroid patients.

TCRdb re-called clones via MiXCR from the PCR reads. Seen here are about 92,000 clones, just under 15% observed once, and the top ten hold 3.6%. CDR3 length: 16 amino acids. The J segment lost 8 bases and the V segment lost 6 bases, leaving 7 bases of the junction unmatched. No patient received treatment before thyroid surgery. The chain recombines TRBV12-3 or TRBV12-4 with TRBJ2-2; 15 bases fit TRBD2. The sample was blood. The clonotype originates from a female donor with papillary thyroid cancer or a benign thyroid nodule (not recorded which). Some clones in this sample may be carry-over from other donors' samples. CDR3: CASSRTSGGGAGELFF. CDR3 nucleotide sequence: TGTGCCAGCAGCCGGACTAGCGGGGGGGGGGCGGGGGAGCTGTTTTTT.